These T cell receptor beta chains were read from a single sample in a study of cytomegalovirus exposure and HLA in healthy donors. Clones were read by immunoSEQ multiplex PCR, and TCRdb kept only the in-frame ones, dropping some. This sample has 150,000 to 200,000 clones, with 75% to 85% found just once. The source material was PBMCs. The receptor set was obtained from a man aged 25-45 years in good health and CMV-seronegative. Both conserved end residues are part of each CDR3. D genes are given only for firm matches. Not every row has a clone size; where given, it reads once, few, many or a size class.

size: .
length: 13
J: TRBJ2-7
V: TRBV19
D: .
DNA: TGTGCCAGTAGTATACCTGAGACCTACGAGCAGTACTTC
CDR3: CASSIPETYEQYF

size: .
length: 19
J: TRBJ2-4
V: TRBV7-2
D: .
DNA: TGTGCCAGCAGCTTAAACCCCTCCCTAAAACAGCTAGCCAAAAACATTCAGTACTTC
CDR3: CASSLNPSLKQLAKNIQYF

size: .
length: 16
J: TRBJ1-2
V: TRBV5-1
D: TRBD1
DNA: TGCGCCAGCAGCTCCTCACTACAGACAGGGGGCTATGGCTACACCTTC
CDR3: CASSSSLQTGGYGYTF

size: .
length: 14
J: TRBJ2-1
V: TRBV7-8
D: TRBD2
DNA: TGTGCCAGCAGCGCAGGGACTAGCGGGAATGAGCAGTTCTTC
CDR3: CASSAGTSGNEQFF

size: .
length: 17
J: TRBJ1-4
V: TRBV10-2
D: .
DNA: TGCGCCAGCAGTGAGGAGTCTGTGATTGCAACTAATGAAAAACTGTTTTTT
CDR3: CASSEESVIATNEKLFF

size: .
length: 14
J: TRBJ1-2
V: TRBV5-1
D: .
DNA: TGCGCCAGCAGCTTGGACGGGGCTAACTATGGCTACACCTTC
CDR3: CASSLDGANYGYTF

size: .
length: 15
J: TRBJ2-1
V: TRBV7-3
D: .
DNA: TGTGCCAGCAGCTCCACCCAGGGTACCTACAATGAGCAGTTCTTC
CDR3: CASSSTQGTYNEQFF

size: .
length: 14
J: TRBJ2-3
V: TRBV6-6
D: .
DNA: TGTGCCAGCAGCCAGACAGGTCGCACAGATACGCAGTATTTT
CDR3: CASSQTGRTDTQYF

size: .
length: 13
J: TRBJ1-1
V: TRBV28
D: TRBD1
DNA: TGTGCCAGCAGTGGGACAGAAAACACTGAAGCTTTCTTT
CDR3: CASSGTENTEAFF

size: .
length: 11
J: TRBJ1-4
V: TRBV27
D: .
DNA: TGTGCCAGCAGCTTCAATGAAAAACTGTTTTTT
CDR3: CASSFNEKLFF

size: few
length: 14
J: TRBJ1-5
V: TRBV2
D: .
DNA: TGTGCCAGCAGTGGACAGCGCATGAATCAGCCCCAGCATTTT
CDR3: CASSGQRMNQPQHF

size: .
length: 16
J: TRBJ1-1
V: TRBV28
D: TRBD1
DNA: TGTGCCAGCAGTTCCCGCGACAGGGGCGGAAACACTGAAGCTTTCTTT
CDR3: CASSSRDRGGNTEAFF

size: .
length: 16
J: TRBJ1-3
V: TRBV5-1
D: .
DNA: TGCGCCAGCAGCTTGGCTGGGGGGATCGTAGGAAACACCATATATTTT
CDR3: CASSLAGGIVGNTIYF

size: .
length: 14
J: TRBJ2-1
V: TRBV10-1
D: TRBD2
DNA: TGCGCCTGCTTTAGCGGGAGCTCCTCCAATGAGCAGTTCTTC
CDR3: CACFSGSSSNEQFF

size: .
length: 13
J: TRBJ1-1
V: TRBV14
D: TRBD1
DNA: TGTGCCAGCAGCCTCACAGGGGGCACTGAAGCTTTCTTT
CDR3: CASSLTGGTEAFF

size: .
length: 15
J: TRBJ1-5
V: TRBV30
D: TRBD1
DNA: TGTGCCTGGAGTGGTTGGAGGGGGCTTGATCAGCCCCAGCATTTT
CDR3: CAWSGWRGLDQPQHF

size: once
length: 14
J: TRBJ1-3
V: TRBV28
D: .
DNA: TGTGCCAGTCAACCAGGGGCTGAATTTTCCGCCATATATTTT
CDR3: CASQPGAEFSAIYF

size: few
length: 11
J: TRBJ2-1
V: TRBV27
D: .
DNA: TGTGCCAGCACCTTAGGAGGAGAGCAGTTCTTC
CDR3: CASTLGGEQFF

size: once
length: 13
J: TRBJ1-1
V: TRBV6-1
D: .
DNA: TGTGCCAGCAGTTCCCGGGTGAACACTGAAGCTTTCTTT
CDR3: CASSSRVNTEAFF

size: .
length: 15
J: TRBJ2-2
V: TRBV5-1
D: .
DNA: TGCGCCAGCAGCGACCGGGTTGGGGGGACCGGGGAGCTGTTTTTT
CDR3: CASSDRVGGTGELFF

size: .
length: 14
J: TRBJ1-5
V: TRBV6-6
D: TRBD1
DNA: TGTGCCAGCAGTCGGACAGGGGGTAATCAGCCCCAGCATTTT
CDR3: CASSRTGGNQPQHF

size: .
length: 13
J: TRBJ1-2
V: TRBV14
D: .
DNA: TGTGCCAGCAGCCCGAACAGCCTTGGAGGCTACACCTTC
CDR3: CASSPNSLGGYTF

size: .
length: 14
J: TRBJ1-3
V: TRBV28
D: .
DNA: TGTGCCAGCAGTATCGCGAGCTCTGGAAACACCATATATTTT
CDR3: CASSIASSGNTIYF

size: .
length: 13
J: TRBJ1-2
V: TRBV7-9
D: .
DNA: TGTGCCAGCAGCTTCCCCACTAACTATGGCTACACCTTC
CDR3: CASSFPTNYGYTF

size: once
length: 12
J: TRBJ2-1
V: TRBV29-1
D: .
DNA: TGCAGCGTTGCGAGACAGGACAATGAGCAGTTCTTC
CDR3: CSVARQDNEQFF

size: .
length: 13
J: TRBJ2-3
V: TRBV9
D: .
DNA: TGTGCCAGCAGCGGATGGACAGCAGATACGCAGTATTTT
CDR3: CASSGWTADTQYF

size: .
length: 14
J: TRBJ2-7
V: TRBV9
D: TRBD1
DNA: TGTGCCAGCAGCTTTGGGACAGAAGACTACGAGCAGTACTTC
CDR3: CASSFGTEDYEQYF

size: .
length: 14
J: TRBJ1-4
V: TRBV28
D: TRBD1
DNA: TGTGCCAGCAGACGGACAGGGCCTAATGAAAAACTGTTTTTT
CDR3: CASRRTGPNEKLFF

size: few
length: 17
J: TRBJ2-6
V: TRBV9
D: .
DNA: TGTGCCAGCAGCGTAGACCCCACAGGGTATGAGGCCAACGTCCTGACTTTC
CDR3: CASSVDPTGYEANVLTF

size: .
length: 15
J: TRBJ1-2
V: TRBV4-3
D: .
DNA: TGCGCCAGCAGCCAAGAGTTCGGGGATAGGTATGGCTACACCTTC
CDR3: CASSQEFGDRYGYTF

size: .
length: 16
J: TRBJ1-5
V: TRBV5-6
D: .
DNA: TGTGCCAGCAGCTTGTATAGAGGGCAAAGCAATCAGCCCCAGCATTTT
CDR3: CASSLYRGQSNQPQHF

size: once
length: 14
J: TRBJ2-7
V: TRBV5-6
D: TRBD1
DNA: TGTGCCAGCAGCCCCGGACAGGGGGGCTACGAGCAGTACTTC
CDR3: CASSPGQGGYEQYF

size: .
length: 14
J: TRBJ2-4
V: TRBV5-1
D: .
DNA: TGCGCCAGCAGCTTGAGGCAGGCCCCCTACATTCAGTACTTC
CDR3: CASSLRQAPYIQYF

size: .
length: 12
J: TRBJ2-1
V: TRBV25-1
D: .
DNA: TGTGCCAGCAGTACGGGGAATGATGAGCAGTTCTTC
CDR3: CASSTGNDEQFF

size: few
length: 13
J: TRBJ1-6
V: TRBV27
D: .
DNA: TGTGCCAGCAGTTGGGAGGGGAAATCACCCCTCCACTTT
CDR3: CASSWEGKSPLHF

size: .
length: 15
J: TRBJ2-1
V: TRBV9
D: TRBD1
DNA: TGTGCCAGCAGCGCGCCGGGACAGGGCAACAATGAGCAGTTCTTC
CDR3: CASSAPGQGNNEQFF

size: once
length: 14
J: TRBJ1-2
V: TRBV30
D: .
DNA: TGTGCCTGGAGTGTAGATGAGACTCTCTATGGCTACACCTTC
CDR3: CAWSVDETLYGYTF

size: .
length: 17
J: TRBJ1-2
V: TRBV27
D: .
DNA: TGTGCCAGCAGTTTATACGGGAGGGGTCTCGGAAACTATGGCTACACCTTC
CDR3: CASSLYGRGLGNYGYTF

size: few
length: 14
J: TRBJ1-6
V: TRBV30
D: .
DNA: TGTGCCTGGAGTGTGGTCAGGGAGGATTCACCCCTCCACTTT
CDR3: CAWSVVREDSPLHF

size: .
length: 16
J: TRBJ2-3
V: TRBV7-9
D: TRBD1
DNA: TGTGCCAGCAGCCGGACCGGGACAGTGAGCACAGATACGCAGTATTTT
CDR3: CASSRTGTVSTDTQYF

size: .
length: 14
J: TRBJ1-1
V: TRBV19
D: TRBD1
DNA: TGTGCCAGTAGTGGGTCAGGGGGTGTCACTGAAGCTTTCTTT
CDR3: CASSGSGGVTEAFF

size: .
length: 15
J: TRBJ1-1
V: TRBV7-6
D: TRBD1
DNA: TGTGCCAGCAGCTTAGGACAGGGGGGACCCACTGAAGCTTTCTTT
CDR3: CASSLGQGGPTEAFF

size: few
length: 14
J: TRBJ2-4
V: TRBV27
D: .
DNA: TGTGCCAGCACCTCGACAGGAAGGGGCAACATTCAGTACTTC
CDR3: CASTSTGRGNIQYF

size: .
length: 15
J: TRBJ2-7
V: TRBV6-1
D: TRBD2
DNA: TGTGCCAGCAGCACACGGCGACTAGCTAACTACGAGCAGTACTTC
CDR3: CASSTRRLANYEQYF

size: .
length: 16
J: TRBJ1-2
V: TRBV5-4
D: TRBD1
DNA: TGTGCCAGCAGCTGGGGACAGGGTCGGCAAGGCTATGGCTACACCTTC
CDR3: CASSWGQGRQGYGYTF

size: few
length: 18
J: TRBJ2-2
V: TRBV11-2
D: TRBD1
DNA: TGTGCCAGCAGCTCTGCCGCCGAGGACAGGCCCAGTACCGGGGAGCTGTTTTTT
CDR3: CASSSAAEDRPSTGELFF

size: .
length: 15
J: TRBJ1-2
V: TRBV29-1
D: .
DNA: TGCAGCGTTGTGGACCGGGGGACGGTTGACTATGGCTACACCTTC
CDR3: CSVVDRGTVDYGYTF

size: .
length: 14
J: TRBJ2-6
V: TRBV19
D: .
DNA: TGTGCCAGTAGTTCAGGATCTGGGGCCAACGTCCTGACTTTC
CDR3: CASSSGSGANVLTF

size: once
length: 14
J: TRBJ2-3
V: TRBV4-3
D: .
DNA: TGCGCCAGCAGCCAAGATGTAGAGGGAAGAACGCAGTATTTT
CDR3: CASSQDVEGRTQYF

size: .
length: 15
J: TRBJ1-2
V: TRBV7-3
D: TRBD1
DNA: TGTGCCAGCAGCCTCACCGGGACAGGGAACTATGGCTACACCTTC
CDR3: CASSLTGTGNYGYTF

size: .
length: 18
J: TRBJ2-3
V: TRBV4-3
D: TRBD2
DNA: TGCGCCAGCAGCCAAGATTCACGGGGAGCGGGGGACACAGATACGCAGTATTTT
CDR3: CASSQDSRGAGDTDTQYF

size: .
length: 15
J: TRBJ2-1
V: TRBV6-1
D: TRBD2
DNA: TGTGCCAGCAGCCTCCGGACTAGCAGTAACAATGAGCAGTTCTTC
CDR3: CASSLRTSSNNEQFF

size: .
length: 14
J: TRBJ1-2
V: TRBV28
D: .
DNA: TGTGCCAGCAGTTTAGGGGGGGCTAACTATGGCTACACCTTC
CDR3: CASSLGGANYGYTF

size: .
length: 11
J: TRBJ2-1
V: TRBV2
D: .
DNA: TGTGCCAGCTTTGTCCGCAATGAGCAGTTCTTC
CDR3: CASFVRNEQFF

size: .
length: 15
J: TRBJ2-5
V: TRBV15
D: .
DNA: TGTGCCACCAGCAGAGATCTGGGGGGGGCAGGTGAGCAGTACTTC
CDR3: CATSRDLGGAGEQYF

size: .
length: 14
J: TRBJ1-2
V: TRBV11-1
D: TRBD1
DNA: TGTGCCAGCAGCTCGCGGGACAGGGGCTATGGCTACACCTTC
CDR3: CASSSRDRGYGYTF

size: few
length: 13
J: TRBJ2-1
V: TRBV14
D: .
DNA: TGTGCCAGCAGCCTCTCCAGGGTGGTCGAGCAGTTCTTC
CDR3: CASSLSRVVEQFF

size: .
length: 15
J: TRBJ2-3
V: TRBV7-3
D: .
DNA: TGTGCCAGCAGCTTTTTAGCGGTTAGCACAGATACGCAGTATTTT
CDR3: CASSFLAVSTDTQYF

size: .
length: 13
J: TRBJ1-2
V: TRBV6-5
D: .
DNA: TGTGCCAGCAGCCTTTCAGTCACCTATGGCTACACCTTC
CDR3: CASSLSVTYGYTF

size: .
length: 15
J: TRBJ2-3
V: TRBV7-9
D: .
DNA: TGTGCCAGCAGCTTAGTTACAGGGACCCCAGATACGCAGTATTTT
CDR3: CASSLVTGTPDTQYF